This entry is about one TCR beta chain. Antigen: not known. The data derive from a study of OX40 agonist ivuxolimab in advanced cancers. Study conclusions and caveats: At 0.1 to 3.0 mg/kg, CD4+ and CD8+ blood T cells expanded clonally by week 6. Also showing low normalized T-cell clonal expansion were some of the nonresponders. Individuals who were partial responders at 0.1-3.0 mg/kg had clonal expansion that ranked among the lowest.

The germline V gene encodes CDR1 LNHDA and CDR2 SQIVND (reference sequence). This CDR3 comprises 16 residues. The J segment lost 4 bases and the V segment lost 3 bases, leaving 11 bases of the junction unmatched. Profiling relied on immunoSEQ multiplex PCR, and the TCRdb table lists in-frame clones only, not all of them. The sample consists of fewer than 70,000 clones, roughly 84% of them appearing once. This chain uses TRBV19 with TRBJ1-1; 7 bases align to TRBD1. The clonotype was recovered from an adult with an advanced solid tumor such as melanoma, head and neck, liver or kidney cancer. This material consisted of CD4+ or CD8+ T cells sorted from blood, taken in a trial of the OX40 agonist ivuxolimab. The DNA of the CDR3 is TGTGCCAGTAGTATCGGGGCAGGGGGTCGGAGCACTGAAGCTTTCTTT. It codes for CASSIGAGGRSTEAFF.